These 19 T cell receptor beta chains were sequenced from one sample in a study of T cells in Graves' hyperthyroidism and ophthalmopathy. Amplification of TCR beta CDR3 regions used RNA as the template. A set of HTBI primers served as the primers for a first-round RT-PCR of the TCR CDR3. TCRdb called the multiplex PCR reads again in MiXCR, with one record for every CDR3 protein. The sample includes about 350,000 distinct CDR3 sequences, approximately 14% of them seen just once. The sequenced sample was blood. The receptors come from a woman in her thirties with Graves' hyperthyroidism.

To note about this clonotype: Since a much larger clone is just one base distant, this may be a read error. The chain has TRBV28 and TRBJ1-2, with D unclear. The CDR3 is made up of 12 amino acids. CDR1 and CDR2 from the germline V gene are MDHEN and SYDVKM. The DNA of the CDR3 is TGTGCCAGCAGCGACGGGAACTATGGCCACACCTTC. Its protein product is CASSDGNYGHTF.

The gene calls are TRBV13 and TRBJ1-6; D is undetermined. The germline gives CDR1 PRHDT, CDR2 FYEKMQ (reference sequence). The CDR3 consists of 14 residues. Trimming shortened V by 0 bases and J by 5 bases, and 5 bases separated the two germline ends. The CDR3 DNA reads as TGTGCCAGCAGCTTAGGGGCTGATAATTCACCCCTCCACTTT. Protein: CASSLGADNSPLHF.

This clonotype was observed at least ten times. The chain carries TRBV11-2 and TRBJ2-7; 8 bases are shared with TRBD1. V lost 6 bases to trimming and J lost 3 bases; unmatched junction nucleotides: 7. The CDR3 totals 14 residues. CDR1 and CDR2 (germline): SGHAT, FQNNGV. The DNA of the CDR3 is TGTGCCAGCAGTGTGACCGGGACAGGCTACGAGCAGTACTTC. Amino acids: CASSVTGTGYEQYF.

In this sample, this clonotype turned up many times. The chain links TRBV28 to TRBJ1-2; D possibly corresponds to TRBD1 (6 bases). The CDR3 loop spans 15 amino acids. V was cut by 6 bases and J by 4 bases, with 18 bases left in between. Looked up from germline, CDR1 is MDHEN and CDR2 is SYDVKM. CDR3 loop: CASRRYRDTPYGYTF. CDR3 sequence (DNA): TGTGCCAGCAGGCGATACCGGGACACCCCCTATGGCTACACCTTC.

The V and J genes are TRBV9 and TRBJ2-6; D remains ambiguous. The V gene lost 3 bases and the J gene lost 3 bases, with 10 bases spanning the gap. The CDR3 extends over 15 amino acids. Per the germline V gene, CDR1 is SGDLS and CDR2 is YYNGEE. The chain's CDR3 is CASSATGFGANVLTF. DNA of the CDR3: TGTGCCAGCAGCGCGACCGGGTTTGGGGCCAACGTCCTGACTTTC.

The table lists this clonotype with many counts. This chain uses TRBV7-2 with TRBJ2-3; the D is unclear. The germline gives CDR1 SGHTA, CDR2 FQGNSA. CDR3 length: 15 amino acids. V was cut by 5 bases and J by 0 bases, with 12 bases left in between. This CDR3 reads CASSGTISSTDTQYF. DNA of the CDR3: TGTGCCAGCAGCGGAACGATAAGCAGCACAGATACGCAGTATTTT.

This clonotype was seen more than once but under ten times. This chain connects TRBV11-1 to TRBJ2-3; 10 nucleotides line up with TRBD2. The CDR3 covers 16 residues. Trimming at V came to 5 bases and at J to 2 bases, leaving 7 bases not matched to a gene. Germline assignment: CDR1 SGHAT and CDR2 FQDESV (reference sequence). In nucleotides, the CDR3 is TGTGCCAGCAGCCCCGGGACTAGCGACATCACAGATACGCAGTATTTT. It is translated as CASSPGTSDITDTQYF.

This clonotype was counted at least ten times. The chain employs TRBV28 and TRBJ2-1; TRBD2 might be the D (6 bases). The CDR3 spans 13 residues. The V gene's germline CDR1 is MDHEN and CDR2 SYDVKM. Trimming pared 6 bases from V and 0 bases from J, leaving 6 bases between. CDR3 in amino acids: CASSGSSYNEQFF. The CDR3 DNA sequence: TGTGCCAGCAGCGGGAGCTCCTACAATGAGCAGTTCTTC.

This clonotype was seen a handful of times. The rearrangement uses TRBV9 and TRBJ1-5; no clear D gene. Germline values: CDR1 SGDLS, CDR2 YYNGEE. V lost 3 bases and J lost 6, with 16 bases in between. CDR3 size: 15 residues. The CDR3 nucleotides are TGTGCCAGCAGCGGAGACCCCACGGCTGGTCAGCCCCAGCATTTT. It translates to CASSGDPTAGQPQHF. Drawing the rest from reference TRBV9 and TRBJ1-5, the complete variable domain is DSGVTQTPKHLITATGQRVTLRCSPRSGDLSVYWYQQSLDQGLQFLIQYYNGEERAKGNILERFSAQQFPDLHSELNLSSLELGDSALYFCASSGDPTAGQPQHFGDGTRLSIL.

V is TRBV7-9 and J is TRBJ1-5, with D unclear. The germline CDR1 and CDR2 sequences are SEHNR and FQNEAQ (reference sequence). The CDR3 contains 15 residues. V gave up 1 base and J gave up 3 bases, with 10 bases separating them. CDR3 in DNA: TGTGCCAGCAGCTTAGACGGGAACGTCAATCAGCCCCAGCATTTT. It translates to CASSLDGNVNQPQHF.

In its sample, this clonotype was seen many times. V is TRBV28 and J is TRBJ2-3; D may correspond to TRBD1 or TRBD2 (5 bases each). V lost 7 bases and J 0 bases, leaving 14 bases between the germline ends. CDR1 and CDR2 (germline): MDHEN, SYDVKM. CDR3 length: 15 amino acids. This chain's CDR3 is CASNRGSPSTDTQYF. In DNA, the CDR3 is TGTGCCAGCAATCGGGGCAGCCCTAGCACAGATACGCAGTATTTT.

This clonotype has just a few counts. The chain recombines TRBV14 with TRBJ2-1; D remains ambiguous. CDR1 and CDR2 from the germline V gene are SGHDN and FVKESK. V shed 4 bases and J shed 9 bases, with 10 bases lying between them. The CDR3 is made up of 12 amino acids. The CDR3 coding sequence is TGTGCCAGCAGCCCGACGTATGGTGAGCAGTTCTTC. It translates to CASSPTYGEQFF.

To note about this clonotype: The junction and the germline gene differ at one end; a read error may be behind it. The gene calls are TRBV6-2 or TRBV6-3 and TRBJ2-1; TRBD2 matches at 11 bases. Per germline, CDR1 MNHEY and CDR2 SVGEGT. CDR3 size: 15 residues. The CDR3 nucleotides are TGTGCCGGCAGTTACGGACTAGCGGGTAGGAATGAGCAGTTCTTC. Translated: CAGSYGLAGRNEQFF.

Turning to this clonotype: Given a much more abundant clone one base away, this may be a read error. V gene TRBV29-1 combines with J gene TRBJ2-1, with D perhaps TRBD1 (5 bases). Germline V CDR1 and CDR2: SQVTM, ANQGSEA. Trimming cost V 1 base and J 11 bases, with 9 bases left between them. The CDR3 covers 11 residues. The CDR3 region has the DNA TGCAGCGTTGAAGGACAGAATAAGCAGTTCTTC. Its protein product is CSVEGQNKQFF.

This clonotype has a count of ten or more. The chain combines TRBV2 with TRBJ2-1; 13 nucleotides line up with TRBD2. With 4 bases clipped from V and 8 bases from J, the junction kept 5 bases outside the gene matches. There are 15 residues in the CDR3. CDR1 and CDR2 from the germline V gene are SNHLY and FYNNEI. As DNA, the CDR3 is TGTGCCAGCAGTGTCGGGACTAGCGGGATCGATGAGCAGTTCTTC. As protein: CASSVGTSGIDEQFF. Combining the CDR3 with reference TRBV2 and TRBJ2-1 gives the whole variable domain EPEVTQTPSHQVTQMGQEVILRCVPISNHLYFYWYRQILGQKVEFLVSFYNNEISEKSEIFDDQFSVERPDGSNFTLKIRSTKLEDSAMYFCASSVGTSGIDEQFFGPGTRLTVL.

The V call is TRBV29-1, the J call TRBJ2-7; no clear D. This CDR3 spans 12 amino acids. Trimming took 4 bases from V and 3 from J, leaving 10 bases between them. Germline-derived CDR1 and CDR2 are SQVTM and ANQGSEA. CDR3 coding DNA: TGCAGCGTTGTTCGGTCAGGCTACGAGCAGTACTTC. Protein product: CSVVRSGYEQYF.

The chain links TRBV19 to TRBJ2-3; 9 bases line up with TRBD1. The trim removed 1 base at V and 4 bases at J, leaving 0 bases unmatched. Germline V gene sequence: CDR1 LNHDA, CDR2 SQIVND (reference sequence). CDR3 size: 14 residues. The CDR3 here is CASSIGQGADTQYF. For the CDR3, the DNA is TGTGCCAGTAGTATAGGACAGGGGGCAGATACGCAGTATTTT.

This clonotype was observed at least ten times. The chain employs TRBV19 and TRBJ1-2; the D gene is possibly TRBD1 (5 bases). With 5 bases removed from V and 2 bases from J, the gap between germline ends came to 9 bases. Germline V lookup: CDR1 LNHDA, CDR2 SQIVND (reference sequence). The CDR3 consists of 13 residues. The CDR3 protein is CASSLQVNYGYTF. CDR3 nucleotide sequence: TGTGCCAGTAGTTTACAGGTCAACTATGGCTACACCTTC. The whole variable domain, filled in from reference TRBV19 and TRBJ1-2, reads DGGITQSPKYLFRKEGQNVTLSCEQNLNHDAMYWYRQDPGQGLRLIYYSQIVNDFQKGDIAEGYSVSREKKESFPLTVTSAQKNPTAFYLCASSLQVNYGYTFGSGTRLTVV.

This clonotype was counted between two and nine times. The rearrangement links TRBV28 to TRBJ1-2; D is uncertain. Germline V CDR1 and CDR2: MDHEN, SYDVKM. CDR3 length equals 15 residues. V gave up 8 bases and J gave up 3 bases, with 19 bases separating them. The DNA for the CDR3 is TGTGCCAGCGGCCCACCAGACACACTCTACTATGGCTACACCTTC. Translating gives CASGPPDTLYYGYTF.